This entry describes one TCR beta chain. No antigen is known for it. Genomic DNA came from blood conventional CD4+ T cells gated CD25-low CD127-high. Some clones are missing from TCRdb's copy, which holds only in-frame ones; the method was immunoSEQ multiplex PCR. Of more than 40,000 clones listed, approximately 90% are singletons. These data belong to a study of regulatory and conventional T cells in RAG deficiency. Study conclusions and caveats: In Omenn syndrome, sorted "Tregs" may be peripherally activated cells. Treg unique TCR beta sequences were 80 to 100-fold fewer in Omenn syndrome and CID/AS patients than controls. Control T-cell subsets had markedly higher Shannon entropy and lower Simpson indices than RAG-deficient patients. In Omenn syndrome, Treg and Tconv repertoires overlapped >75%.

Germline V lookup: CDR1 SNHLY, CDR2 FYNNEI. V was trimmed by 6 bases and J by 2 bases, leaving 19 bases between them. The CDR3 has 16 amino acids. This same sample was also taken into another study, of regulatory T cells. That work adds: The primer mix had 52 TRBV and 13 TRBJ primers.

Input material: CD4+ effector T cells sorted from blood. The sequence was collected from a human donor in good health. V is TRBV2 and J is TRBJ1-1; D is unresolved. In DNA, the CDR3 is TGTGCCAGCAGAGTTACGGGAGCGAAGATTAACACTGAAGCTTTCTTT. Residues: CASRVTGAKINTEAFF.